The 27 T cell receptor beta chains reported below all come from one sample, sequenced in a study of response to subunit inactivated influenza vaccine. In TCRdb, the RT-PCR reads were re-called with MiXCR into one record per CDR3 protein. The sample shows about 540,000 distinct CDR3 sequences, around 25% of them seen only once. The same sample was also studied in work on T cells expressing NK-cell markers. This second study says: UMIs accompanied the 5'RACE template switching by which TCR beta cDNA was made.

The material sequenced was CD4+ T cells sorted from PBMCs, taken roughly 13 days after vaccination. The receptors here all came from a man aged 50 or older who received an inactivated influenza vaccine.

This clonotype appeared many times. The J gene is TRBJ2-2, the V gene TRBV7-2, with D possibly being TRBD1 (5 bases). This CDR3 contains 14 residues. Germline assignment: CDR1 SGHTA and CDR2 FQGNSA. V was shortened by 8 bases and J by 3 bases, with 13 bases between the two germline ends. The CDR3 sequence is CASGLDMHTGELFF. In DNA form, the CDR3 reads TGTGCCAGCGGTTTGGACATGCACACCGGGGAGCTGTTTTTT.

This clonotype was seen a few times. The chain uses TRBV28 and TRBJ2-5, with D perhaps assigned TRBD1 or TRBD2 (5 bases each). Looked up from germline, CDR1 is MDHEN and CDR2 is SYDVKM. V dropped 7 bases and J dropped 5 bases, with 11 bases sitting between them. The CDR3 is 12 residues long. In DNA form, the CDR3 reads TGTGCCAGCATGAGGGGAAAGGAGACCCAGTACTTC. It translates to CASMRGKETQYF. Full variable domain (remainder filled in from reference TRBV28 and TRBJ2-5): DVKVTQSSRYLVKRTGEKVFLECVQDMDHENMFWYRQDPGLGLRLIYFSYDVKMKEKGDIPEGYSVSREKKERFSLILESASTNQTSMYLCASMRGKETQYFGPGTRLLVL.

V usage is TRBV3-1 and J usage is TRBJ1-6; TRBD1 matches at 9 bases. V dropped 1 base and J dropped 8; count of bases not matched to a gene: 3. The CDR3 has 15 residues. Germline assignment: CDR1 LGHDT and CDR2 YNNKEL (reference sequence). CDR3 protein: CASSQGDRGYSPLHF. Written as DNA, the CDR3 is TGTGCCAGCAGCCAAGGTGACAGGGGGTATTCACCCCTCCACTTT.

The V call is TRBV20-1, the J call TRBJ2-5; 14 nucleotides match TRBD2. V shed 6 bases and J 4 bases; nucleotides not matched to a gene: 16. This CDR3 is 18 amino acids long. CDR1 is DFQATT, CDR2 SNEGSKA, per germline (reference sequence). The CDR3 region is CSARAGTSGSSLRETQYF. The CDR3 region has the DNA TGCAGTGCCCGCGCGGGGACTAGCGGGAGCTCGCTGAGAGAGACCCAGTACTTC.

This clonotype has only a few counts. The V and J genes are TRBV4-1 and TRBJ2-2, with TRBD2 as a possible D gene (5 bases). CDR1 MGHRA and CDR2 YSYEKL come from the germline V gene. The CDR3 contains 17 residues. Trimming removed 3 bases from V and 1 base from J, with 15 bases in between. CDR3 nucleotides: TGCGCCAGCAGCCATGCTTTGAGGAGGAAGAACACCGGGGAGCTGTTTTTT. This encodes CASSHALRRKNTGELFF.

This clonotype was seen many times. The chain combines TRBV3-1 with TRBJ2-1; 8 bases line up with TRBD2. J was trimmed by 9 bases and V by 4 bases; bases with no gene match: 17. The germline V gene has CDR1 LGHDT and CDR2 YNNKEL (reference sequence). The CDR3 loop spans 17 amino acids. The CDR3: CASSPTLGAGVRIEQFF. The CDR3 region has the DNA TGTGCCAGCAGCCCAACCCTGGGAGCGGGAGTTAGGATTGAGCAGTTCTTC.

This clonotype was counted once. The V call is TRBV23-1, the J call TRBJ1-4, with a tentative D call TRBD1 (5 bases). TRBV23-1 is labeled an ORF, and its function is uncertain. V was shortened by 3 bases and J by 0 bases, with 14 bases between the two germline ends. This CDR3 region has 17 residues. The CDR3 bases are TGCGCCAGCAGTCACCCGGCAGGAGGGGCAACTAATGAAAAACTGTTTTTT. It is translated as CASSHPAGGATNEKLFF.

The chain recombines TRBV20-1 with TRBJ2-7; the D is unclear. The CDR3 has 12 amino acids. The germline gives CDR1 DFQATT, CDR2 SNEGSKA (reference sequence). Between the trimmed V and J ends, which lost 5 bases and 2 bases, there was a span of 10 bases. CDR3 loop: CSAGRAAYEQYF. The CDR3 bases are TGCAGTGCTGGTCGTGCGGCCTACGAGCAGTACTTC.

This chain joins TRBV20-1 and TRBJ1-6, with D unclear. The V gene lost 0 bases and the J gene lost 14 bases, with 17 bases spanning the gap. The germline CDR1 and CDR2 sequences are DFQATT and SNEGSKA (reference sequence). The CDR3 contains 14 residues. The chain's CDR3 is CSARDQKTDNSLHF. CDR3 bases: TGCAGTGCTAGAGATCAGAAGACCGATAATTCCCTCCACTTT.

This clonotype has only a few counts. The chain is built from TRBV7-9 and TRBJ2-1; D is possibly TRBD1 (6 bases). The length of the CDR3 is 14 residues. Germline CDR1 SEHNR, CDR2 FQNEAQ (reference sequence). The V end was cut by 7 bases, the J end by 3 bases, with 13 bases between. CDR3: CASNKDSYYNEQFF. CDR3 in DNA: TGTGCCAGCAACAAGGACAGCTACTACAATGAGCAGTTCTTC.

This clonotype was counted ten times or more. The CDR3 DNA reads as TGTGCCAGCAGCTTAGCGATAGCCACGGGAGACCAGCCCCAGCATTTT. Amino acid sequence: CASSLAIATGDQPQHF. This chain links TRBV7-9 with TRBJ1-5; D unclear. The CDR3 extends over 16 amino acids. Germline-derived CDR1 and CDR2 are SEHNR and FQNEAQ (reference sequence). Trimming cost V 0 bases and J 7 bases, with 16 bases left between them.

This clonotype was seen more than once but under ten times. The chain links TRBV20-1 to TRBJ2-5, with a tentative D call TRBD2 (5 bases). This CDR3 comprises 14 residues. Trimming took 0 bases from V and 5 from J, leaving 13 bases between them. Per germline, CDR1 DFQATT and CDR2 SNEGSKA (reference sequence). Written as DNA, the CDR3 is TGCAGTGCTAGAGATGTTCTAGCTACGGAGACCCAGTACTTC. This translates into CSARDVLATETQYF.

As DNA, the CDR3 is TGTGCCAGCAGTTTTAGGGGTGAGAACACCGGGGAGCTGTTTTTT. As protein: CASSFRGENTGELFF. J is TRBJ2-2 and V is TRBV12-3 or TRBV12-4; D might be TRBD1 (5 bases). The ends were cut back, 3 bases at V and 1 base at J, with 9 bases in the middle. There are 15 residues in the CDR3.

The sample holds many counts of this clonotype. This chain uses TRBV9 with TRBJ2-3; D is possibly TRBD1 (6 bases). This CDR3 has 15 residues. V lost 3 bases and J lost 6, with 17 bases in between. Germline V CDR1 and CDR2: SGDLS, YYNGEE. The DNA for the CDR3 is TGTGCCAGCAGCGCAACCTCAGGGGTAGGGGATACGCAGTATTTT. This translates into CASSATSGVGDTQYF.

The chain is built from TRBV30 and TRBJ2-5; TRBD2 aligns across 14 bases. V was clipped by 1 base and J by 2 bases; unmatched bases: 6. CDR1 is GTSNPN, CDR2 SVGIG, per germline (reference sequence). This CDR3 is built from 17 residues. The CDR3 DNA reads TGTGCCTGGAGTGCGGGACTAGCGGGAGTCGGTCAAGAGACCCAGTACTTC. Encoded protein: CAWSAGLAGVGQETQYF. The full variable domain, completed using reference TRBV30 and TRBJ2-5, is SQTIHQWPATLVQPVGSPLSLECTVEGTSNPNLYWYRQAAGRGLQLLFYSVGIGQISSEVPQNLSASRPQDRQFILSSKKLLLSDSGFYLCAWSAGLAGVGQETQYFGPGTRLLVL.

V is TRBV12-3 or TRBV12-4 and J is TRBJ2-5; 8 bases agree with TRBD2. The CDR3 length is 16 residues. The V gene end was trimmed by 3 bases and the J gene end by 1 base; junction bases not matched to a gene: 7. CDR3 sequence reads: CASSFRLTSAQETQYF. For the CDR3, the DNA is TGTGCCAGCAGTTTCCGGCTGACTAGCGCCCAAGAGACCCAGTACTTC.

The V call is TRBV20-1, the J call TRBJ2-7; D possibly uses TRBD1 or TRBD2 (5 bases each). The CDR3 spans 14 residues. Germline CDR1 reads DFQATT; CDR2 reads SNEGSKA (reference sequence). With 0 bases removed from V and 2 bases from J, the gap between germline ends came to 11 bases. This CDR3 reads CSAREGTSTYEQYF. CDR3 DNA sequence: TGCAGTGCTAGAGAGGGGACGTCTACCTACGAGCAGTACTTC.

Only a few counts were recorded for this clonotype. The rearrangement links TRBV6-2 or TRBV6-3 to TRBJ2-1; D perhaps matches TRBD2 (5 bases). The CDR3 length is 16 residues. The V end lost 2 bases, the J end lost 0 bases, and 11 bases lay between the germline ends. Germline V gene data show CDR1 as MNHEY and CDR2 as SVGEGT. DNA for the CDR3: TGTGCCAGCAGTTACGGACTTCTCAGCTCCTACAATGAGCAGTTCTTC. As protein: CASSYGLLSSYNEQFF.

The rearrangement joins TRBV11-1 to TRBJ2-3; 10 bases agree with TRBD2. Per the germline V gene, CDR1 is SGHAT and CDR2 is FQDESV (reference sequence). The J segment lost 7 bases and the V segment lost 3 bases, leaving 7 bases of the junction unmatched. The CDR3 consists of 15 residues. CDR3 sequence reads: CASSFLGAGGHTQYF. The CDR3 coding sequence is TGTGCCAGCAGCTTCCTTGGAGCGGGGGGGCATACGCAGTATTTT.

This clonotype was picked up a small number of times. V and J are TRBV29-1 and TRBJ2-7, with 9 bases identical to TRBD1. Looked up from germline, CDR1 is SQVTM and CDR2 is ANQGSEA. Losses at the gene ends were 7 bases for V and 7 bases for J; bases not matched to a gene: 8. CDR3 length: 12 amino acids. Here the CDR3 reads CSAFTGGEEQYF. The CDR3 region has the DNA TGCAGCGCGTTCACAGGGGGCGAAGAGCAGTACTTC.

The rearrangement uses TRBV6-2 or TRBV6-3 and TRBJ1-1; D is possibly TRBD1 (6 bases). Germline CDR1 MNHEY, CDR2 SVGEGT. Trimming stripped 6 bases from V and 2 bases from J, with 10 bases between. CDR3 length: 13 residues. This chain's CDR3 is CASRIQGNTEAFF. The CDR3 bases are TGTGCCAGCAGAATACAGGGAAACACTGAAGCTTTCTTT.

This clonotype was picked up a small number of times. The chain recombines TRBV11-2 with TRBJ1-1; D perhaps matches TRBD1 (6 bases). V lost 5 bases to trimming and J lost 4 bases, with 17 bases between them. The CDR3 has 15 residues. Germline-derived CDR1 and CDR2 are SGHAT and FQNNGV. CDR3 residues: CASSPQGFAVTEAFF. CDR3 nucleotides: TGTGCCAGCAGCCCGCAGGGGTTCGCGGTCACTGAAGCTTTCTTT.

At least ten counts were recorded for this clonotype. CDR3 protein: CASSPRGDEQFF. The DNA of the CDR3 is TGTGCCAGCAGCCCCCGTGGAGATGAGCAGTTCTTC. The chain carries TRBV7-2 and TRBJ2-1; D unresolved. CDR1 is SGHTA and CDR2 is FQGNSA in the germline V gene. The CDR3 loop spans 12 amino acids. The V end lost 5 bases, the J end lost 8 bases, and 10 bases lay between the germline ends.

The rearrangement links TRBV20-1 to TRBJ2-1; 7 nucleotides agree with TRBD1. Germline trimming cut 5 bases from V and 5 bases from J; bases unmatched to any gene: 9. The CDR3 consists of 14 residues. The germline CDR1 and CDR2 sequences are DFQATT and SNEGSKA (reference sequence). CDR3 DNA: TGCAGTGCTCGCCCGGGGACAGACAACAATGAGCAGTTCTTC. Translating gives CSARPGTDNNEQFF.

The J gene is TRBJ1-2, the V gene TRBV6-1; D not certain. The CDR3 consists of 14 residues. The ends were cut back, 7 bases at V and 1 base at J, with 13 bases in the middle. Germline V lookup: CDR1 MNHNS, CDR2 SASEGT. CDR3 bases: TGTGCCAGCAATACCGCCGATATTAACTATGGCTACACCTTC. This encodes CASNTADINYGYTF.

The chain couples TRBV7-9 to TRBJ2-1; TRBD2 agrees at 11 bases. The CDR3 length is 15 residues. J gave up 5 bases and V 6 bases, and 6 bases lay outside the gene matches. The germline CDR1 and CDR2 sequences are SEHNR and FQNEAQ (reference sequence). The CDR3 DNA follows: TGTGCCAGCAGGTGGGGGACTAGCGGTAACAATGAGCAGTTCTTC. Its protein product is CASRWGTSGNNEQFF.

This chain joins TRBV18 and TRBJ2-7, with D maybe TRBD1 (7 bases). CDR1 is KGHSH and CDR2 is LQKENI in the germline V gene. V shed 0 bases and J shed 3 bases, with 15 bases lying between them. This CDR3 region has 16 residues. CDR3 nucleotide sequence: TGTGCCAGCTCACCACCGTTGGCAGGGGGGTTCTACGAGCAGTACTTC. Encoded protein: CASSPPLAGGFYEQYF.